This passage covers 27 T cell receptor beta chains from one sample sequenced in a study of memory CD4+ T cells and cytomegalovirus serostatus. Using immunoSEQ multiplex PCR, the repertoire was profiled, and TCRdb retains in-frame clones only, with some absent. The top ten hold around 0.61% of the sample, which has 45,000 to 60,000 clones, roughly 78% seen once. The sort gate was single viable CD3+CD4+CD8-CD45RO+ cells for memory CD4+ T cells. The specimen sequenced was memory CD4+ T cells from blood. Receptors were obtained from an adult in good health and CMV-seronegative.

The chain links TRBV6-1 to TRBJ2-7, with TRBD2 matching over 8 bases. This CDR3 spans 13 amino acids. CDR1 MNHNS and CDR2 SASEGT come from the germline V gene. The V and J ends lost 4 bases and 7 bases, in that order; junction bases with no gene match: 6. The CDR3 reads CASSALLAVEQYF. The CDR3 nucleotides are TGTGCCAGCAGTGCCCTACTAGCGGTTGAGCAGTACTTC.

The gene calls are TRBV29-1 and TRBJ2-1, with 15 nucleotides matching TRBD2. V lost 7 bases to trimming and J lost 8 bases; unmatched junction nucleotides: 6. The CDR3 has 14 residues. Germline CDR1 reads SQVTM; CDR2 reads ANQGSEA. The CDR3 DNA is TGCAGCGGGACTAGCGGGAGGGAATTCGATGAGCAGTTCTTC. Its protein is CSGTSGREFDEQFF.

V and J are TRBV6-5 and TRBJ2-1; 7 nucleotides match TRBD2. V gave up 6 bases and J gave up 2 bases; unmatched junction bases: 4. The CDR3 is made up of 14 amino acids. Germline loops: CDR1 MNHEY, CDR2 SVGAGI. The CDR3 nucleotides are TGTGCCAGCAGGGATAGCGGGCCCTACAATGAGCAGTTCTTC. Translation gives CASRDSGPYNEQFF.

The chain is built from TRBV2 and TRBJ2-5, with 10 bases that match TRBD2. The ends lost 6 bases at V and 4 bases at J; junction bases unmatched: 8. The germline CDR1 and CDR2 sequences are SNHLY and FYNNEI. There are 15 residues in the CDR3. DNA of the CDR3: TGTGCCAGCAGGCTAGCGGGAGCTGGAGGAGAGACCCAGTACTTC. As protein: CASRLAGAGGETQYF. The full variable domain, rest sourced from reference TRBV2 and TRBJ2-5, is EPEVTQTPSHQVTQMGQEVILRCVPISNHLYFYWYRQILGQKVEFLVSFYNNEISEKSEIFDDQFSVERPDGSNFTLKIRSTKLEDSAMYFCASRLAGAGGETQYFGPGTRLLVL.

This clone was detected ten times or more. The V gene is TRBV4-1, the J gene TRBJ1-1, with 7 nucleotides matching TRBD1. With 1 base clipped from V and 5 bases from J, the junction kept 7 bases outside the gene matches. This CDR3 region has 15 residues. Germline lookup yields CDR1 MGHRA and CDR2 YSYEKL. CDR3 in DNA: TGCGCCAGCAGCCAAGTTGACAGGGAGGAAACTGAAGCTTTCTTT. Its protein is CASSQVDREETEAFF.

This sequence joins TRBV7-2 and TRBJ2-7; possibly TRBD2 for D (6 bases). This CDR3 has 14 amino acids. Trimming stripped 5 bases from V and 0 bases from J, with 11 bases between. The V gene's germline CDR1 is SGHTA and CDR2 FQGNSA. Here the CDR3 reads CASSIGGYSYEQYF. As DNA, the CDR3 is TGTGCCAGCAGCATCGGAGGGTACTCCTACGAGCAGTACTTC.

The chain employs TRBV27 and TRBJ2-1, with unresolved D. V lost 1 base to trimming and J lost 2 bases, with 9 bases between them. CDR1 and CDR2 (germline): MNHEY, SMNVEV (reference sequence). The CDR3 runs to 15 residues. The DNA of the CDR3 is TGTGCCAGCAGTTTATGGTCAGCCCCCTACAATGAGCAGTTCTTC. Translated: CASSLWSAPYNEQFF.

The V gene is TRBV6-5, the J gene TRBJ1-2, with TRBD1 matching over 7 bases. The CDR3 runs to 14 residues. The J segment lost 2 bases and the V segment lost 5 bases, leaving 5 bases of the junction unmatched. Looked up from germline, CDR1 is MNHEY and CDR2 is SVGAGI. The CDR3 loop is CASSKGQENYGYTF. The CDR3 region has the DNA TGTGCCAGCAGTAAAGGACAGGAGAACTATGGCTACACCTTC.

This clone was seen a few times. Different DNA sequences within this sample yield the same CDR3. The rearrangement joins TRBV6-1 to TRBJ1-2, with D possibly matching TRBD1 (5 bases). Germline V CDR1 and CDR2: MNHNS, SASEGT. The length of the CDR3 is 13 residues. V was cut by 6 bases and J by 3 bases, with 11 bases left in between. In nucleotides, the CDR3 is TGTGCCAGCAGCACCGGGACTGACTATGGCTACACCTTC. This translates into CASSTGTDYGYTF.

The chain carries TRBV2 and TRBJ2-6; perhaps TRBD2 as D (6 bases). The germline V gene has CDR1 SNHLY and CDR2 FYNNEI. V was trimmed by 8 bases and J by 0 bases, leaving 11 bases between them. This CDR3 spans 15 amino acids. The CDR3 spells CASRELNSGANVLTF. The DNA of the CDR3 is TGTGCCAGCCGGGAGTTAAACTCTGGGGCCAACGTCCTGACTTTC. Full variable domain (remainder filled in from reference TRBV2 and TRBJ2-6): EPEVTQTPSHQVTQMGQEVILRCVPISNHLYFYWYRQILGQKVEFLVSFYNNEISEKSEIFDDQFSVERPDGSNFTLKIRSTKLEDSAMYFCASRELNSGANVLTFGAGSRLTVL.

The CDR3 nucleotides are TGCAGCGTTGAAGAACAAAGCAATCAGCCCCAGCATTTT. This sequence encodes CSVEEQSNQPQHF. The chain uses TRBV29-1 and TRBJ1-5; unclear D gene. The ends were cut back, 0 bases at V and 1 base at J, with 4 bases in the middle. Germline loops: CDR1 SQVTM, CDR2 ANQGSEA. This CDR3 spans 13 amino acids.

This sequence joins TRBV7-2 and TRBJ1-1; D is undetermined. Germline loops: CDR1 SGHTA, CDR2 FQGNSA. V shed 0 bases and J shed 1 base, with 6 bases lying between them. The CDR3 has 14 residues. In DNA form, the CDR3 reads TGTGCCAGCAGCTTAGCGGGCAGGAACACTGAAGCTTTCTTT. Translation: CASSLAGRNTEAFF. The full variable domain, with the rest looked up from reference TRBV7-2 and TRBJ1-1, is GAGVSQSPSNKVTEKGKDVELRCDPISGHTALYWYRQSLGQGLEFLIYFQGNSAPDKSGLPSDRFSAERTGGSVSTLTIQRTQQEDSAVYLCASSLAGRNTEAFFGQGTRLTVV.

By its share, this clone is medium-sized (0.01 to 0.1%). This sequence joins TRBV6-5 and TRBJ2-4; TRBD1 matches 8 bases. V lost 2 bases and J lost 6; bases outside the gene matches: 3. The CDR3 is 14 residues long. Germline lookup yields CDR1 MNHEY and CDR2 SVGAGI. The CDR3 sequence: CASSYRQGANIQYF. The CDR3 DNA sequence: TGTGCCAGCAGTTACCGCCAGGGGGCAAACATTCAGTACTTC.

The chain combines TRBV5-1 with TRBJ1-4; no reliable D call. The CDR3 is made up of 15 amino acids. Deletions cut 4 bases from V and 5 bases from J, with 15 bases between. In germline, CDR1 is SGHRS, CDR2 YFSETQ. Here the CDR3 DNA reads TGCGCCAGCAGCGGGAGGGTTGGGGAGAATGAAAAACTGTTTTTT. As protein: CASSGRVGENEKLFF.

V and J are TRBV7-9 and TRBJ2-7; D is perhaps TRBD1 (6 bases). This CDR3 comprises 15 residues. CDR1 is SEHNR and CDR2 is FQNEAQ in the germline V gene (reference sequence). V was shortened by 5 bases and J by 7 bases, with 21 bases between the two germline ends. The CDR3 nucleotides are TGTGCCAGCAGCGCCGTGAGGGGGTCCCCAGCTGAGCAGTACTTC. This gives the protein CASSAVRGSPAEQYF.

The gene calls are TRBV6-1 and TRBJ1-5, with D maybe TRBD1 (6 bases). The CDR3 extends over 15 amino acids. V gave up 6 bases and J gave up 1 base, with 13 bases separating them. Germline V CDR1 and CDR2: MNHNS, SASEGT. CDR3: CASREQGLSNQPQHF. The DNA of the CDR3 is TGTGCCAGCAGAGAACAGGGTTTGAGCAATCAGCCCCAGCATTTT.

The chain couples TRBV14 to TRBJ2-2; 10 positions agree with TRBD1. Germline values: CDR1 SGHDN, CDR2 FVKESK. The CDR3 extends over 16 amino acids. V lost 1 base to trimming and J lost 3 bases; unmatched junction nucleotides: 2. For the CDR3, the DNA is TGTGCCAGCAGCCAAGGGACAGGGGGTTACACCGGGGAGCTGTTTTTT. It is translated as CASSQGTGGYTGELFF.

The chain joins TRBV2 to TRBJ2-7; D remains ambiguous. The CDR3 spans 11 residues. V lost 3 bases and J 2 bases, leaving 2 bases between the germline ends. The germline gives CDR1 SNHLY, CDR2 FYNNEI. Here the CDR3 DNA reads TGTGCCAGCAGTGACCCCTACGAGCAGTACTTC. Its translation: CASSDPYEQYF.

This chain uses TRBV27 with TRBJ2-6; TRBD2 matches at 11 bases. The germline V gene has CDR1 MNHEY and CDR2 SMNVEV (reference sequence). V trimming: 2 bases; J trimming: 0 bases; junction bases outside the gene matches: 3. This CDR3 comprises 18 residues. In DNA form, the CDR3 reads TGTGCCAGCAGTTTACGACTAGCGGGGTCCTCTGGGGCCAACGTCCTGACTTTC. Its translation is CASSLRLAGSSGANVLTF.

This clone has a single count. CDR3 amino acids: CAWSRLLTGNTIYF. CDR3 coding DNA: TGTGCCTGGTCCCGACTTTTGACTGGAAACACCATATATTTT. The chain employs TRBV30 and TRBJ1-3; the D is unclear. The CDR3 sequence is 14 residues long. CDR1 GTSNPN and CDR2 SVGIG come from the germline V gene (reference sequence). Trimming removed 5 bases from V and 2 bases from J, with 13 bases in between. The full variable domain, completed using reference TRBV30 and TRBJ1-3, is SQTIHQWPATLVQPVGSPLSLECTVEGTSNPNLYWYRQAAGRGLQLLFYSVGIGQISSEVPQNLSASRPQDRQFILSSKKLLLSDSGFYLCAWSRLLTGNTIYFGEGSWLTVV.

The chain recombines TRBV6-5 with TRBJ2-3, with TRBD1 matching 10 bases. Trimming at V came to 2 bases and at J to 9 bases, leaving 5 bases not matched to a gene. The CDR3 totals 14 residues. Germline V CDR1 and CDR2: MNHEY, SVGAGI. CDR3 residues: CASSYARDRGTQYF. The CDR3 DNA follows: TGTGCCAGCAGTTACGCCCGGGACAGGGGAACGCAGTATTTT.

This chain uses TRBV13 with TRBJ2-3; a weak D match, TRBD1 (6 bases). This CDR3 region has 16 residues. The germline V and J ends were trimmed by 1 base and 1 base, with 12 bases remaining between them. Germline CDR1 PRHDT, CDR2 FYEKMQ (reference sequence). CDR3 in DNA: TGTGCCAGCAGCTTAGATGGCAGGGGAGGCACAGATACGCAGTATTTT. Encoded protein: CASSLDGRGGTDTQYF.

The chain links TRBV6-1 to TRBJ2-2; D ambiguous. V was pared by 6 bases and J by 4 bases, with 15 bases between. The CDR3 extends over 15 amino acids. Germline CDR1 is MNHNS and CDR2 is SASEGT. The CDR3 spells CASRRTNDGTGELFF. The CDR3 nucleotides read TGTGCCAGCAGGAGGACGAACGACGGCACCGGGGAGCTGTTTTTT.

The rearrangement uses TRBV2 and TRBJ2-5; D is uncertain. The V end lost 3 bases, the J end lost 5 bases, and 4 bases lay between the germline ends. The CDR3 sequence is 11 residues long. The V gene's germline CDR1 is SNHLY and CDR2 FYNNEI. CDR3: CASSDYETQYF. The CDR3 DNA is TGTGCCAGCAGTGATTATGAGACCCAGTACTTC.

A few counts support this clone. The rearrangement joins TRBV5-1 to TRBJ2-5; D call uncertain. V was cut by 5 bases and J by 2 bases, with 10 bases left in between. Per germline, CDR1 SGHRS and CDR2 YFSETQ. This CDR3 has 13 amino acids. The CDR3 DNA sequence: TGCGCCAGCAGTCGTTCTACTCAAGAGACCCAGTACTTC. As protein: CASSRSTQETQYF.

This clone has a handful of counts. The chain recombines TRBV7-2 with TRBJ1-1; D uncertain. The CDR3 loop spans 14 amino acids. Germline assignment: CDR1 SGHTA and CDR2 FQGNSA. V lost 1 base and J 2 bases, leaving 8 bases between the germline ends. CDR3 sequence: CASSLGPINTEAFF. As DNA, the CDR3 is TGTGCCAGCAGCTTAGGGCCAATTAACACTGAAGCTTTCTTT.

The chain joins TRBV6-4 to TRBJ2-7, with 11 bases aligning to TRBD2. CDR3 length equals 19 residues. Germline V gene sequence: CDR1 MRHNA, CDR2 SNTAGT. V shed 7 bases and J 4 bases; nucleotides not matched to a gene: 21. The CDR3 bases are TGTGCCAGCAAACTTGGGGAGGCCCTAACTAGCGGGAGTGCGTACGAGCAGTACTTC. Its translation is CASKLGEALTSGSAYEQYF.